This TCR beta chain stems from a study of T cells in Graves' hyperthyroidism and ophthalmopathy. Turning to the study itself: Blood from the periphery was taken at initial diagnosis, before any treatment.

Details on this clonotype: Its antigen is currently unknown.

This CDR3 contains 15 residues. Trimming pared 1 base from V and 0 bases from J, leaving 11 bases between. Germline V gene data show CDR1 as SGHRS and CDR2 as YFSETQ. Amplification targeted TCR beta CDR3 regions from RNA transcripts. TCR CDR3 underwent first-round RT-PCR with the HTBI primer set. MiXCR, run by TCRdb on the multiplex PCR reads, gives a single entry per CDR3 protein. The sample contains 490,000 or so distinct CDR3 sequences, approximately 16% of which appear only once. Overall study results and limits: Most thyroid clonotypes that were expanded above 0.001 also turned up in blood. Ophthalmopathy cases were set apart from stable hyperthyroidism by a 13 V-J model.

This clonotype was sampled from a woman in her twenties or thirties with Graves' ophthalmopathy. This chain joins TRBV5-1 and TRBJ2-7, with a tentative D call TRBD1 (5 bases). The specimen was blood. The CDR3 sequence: CASSLSDRPSYEQYF. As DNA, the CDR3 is TGCGCCAGCAGCTTGTCAGACAGACCCTCCTACGAGCAGTACTTC.